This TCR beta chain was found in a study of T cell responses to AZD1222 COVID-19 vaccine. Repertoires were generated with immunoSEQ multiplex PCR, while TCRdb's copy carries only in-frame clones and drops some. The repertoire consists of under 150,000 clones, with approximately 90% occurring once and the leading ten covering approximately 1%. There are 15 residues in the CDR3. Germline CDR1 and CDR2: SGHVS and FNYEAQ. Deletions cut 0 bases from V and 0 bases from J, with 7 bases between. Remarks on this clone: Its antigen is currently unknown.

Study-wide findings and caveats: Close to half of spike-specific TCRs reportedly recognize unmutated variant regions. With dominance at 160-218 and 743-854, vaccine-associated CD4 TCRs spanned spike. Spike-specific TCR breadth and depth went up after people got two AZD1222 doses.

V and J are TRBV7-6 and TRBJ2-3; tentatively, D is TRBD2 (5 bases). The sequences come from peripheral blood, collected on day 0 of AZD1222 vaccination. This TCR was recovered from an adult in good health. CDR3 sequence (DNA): TGTGCCAGCAGCTTAGCCGGACTTAGCACAGATACGCAGTATTTT. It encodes CASSLAGLSTDTQYF.